A single sample is the source of the 6 T cell receptor beta chains below, sequenced in a study of breast tumors, draining lymph nodes, adjacent tissues. TCRdb reprocessed the multiplex PCR reads via MiXCR and lists one record per CDR3 protein. The sample lists about 100,000 distinct CDR3 sequences; around 21% were seen once. The lymph nodes were axillary draining lymph nodes from breast cancer patients. Source material: axillary lymph node tissue. These receptors originate from a female donor with breast cancer. Some clones in this sample may be carry-over from other donors' samples.

This clonotype was counted ten times or more. This chain connects TRBV4-1 to TRBJ2-7; TRBD2 aligns across 7 bases. The CDR3 spans 15 residues. After removal of 1 base from V and 3 bases from J, the junction contained 6 bases not matched to a gene. Per the germline V gene, CDR1 is MGHRA and CDR2 is YSYEKL. The CDR3 DNA reads as TGCGCCAGCAGCCAAGCCGGGAGGACCAGCTACGAGCAGTACTTC. Protein sequence: CASSQAGRTSYEQYF.

This clonotype has ten or more counts. J is TRBJ2-7 and V is TRBV6-1; TRBD1 might be the D (6 bases). This CDR3 spans 15 amino acids. V lost 0 bases and J 2 bases, leaving 11 bases between the germline ends. Germline V gives CDR1 MNHNS, CDR2 SASEGT. CDR3 loop: CASSEAPGVPYEQYF. Here the CDR3 DNA reads TGTGCCAGCAGTGAAGCGCCAGGGGTCCCCTACGAGCAGTACTTC.

The chain combines TRBV12-3 or TRBV12-4 with TRBJ1-1; no clear D gene. The ends were cut back, 7 bases at V and 0 bases at J, with 12 bases in the middle. The CDR3 extends over 14 amino acids. The CDR3 nucleotides read TGTGCCAGCAAAACCGCGGCATTGAACACTGAAGCTTTCTTT. Protein sequence: CASKTAALNTEAFF.

At least ten counts were recorded for this clonotype. The chain has TRBV5-1 and TRBJ2-7; a possible D gene is TRBD1 (6 bases). Trimming stripped 0 bases from V and 4 bases from J, with 11 bases between. Looked up from germline, CDR1 is SGHRS and CDR2 is YFSETQ. The CDR3 has 14 amino acids. CDR3 bases: TGCGCCAGCAGCTTGGACGGCAGGGGATACGAGCAGTACTTC. Translating gives CASSLDGRGYEQYF.

V usage is TRBV7-2 and J usage is TRBJ2-7; TRBD2 matches at 10 bases. This CDR3 is built from 15 residues. V was pared by 5 bases and J by 4 bases, with 8 bases of the junction left unmatched. Germline CDR1 and CDR2: SGHTA and FQGNSA. DNA for the CDR3: TGTGCCAGCAGCCTAGTGGGACTAGCGAGATACGAGCAGTACTTC. Its translation: CASSLVGLARYEQYF.

In this sample, this clonotype turned up once. Since a much larger clone is just one base distant, this may be a read error. The V call is TRBV4-1, the J call TRBJ2-1; D uncertain. The CDR3 contains 17 residues. Trimming stripped 4 bases from V and 0 bases from J, with 16 bases between. CDR1 MGHRA and CDR2 YSYEKL come from the germline V gene. The DNA for the CDR3 is TGCGCCAGCAGCCGAGATGGCCAGCCTAGCTCCTACAATGAGCAGTTCTTC. It yields the protein CASSRDGQPSSYNEQFF.